These 14 T cell receptor beta chains originate from one sample sequenced in a study of CD8+CD57+ T cells in acquired aplastic anemia. Genomic DNA acted as the template from which TCR beta VDJ combination and CDR3 sequence profiling were carried out. TCRdb passed the reads through MiXCR, listing each CDR3 protein once. The sample holds approximately 180,000 distinct CDR3 sequences, less than 50% seen once. All patients picked for sequencing had shown, by flow cytometry, an expansion of CD8+CD57+ cells. Source material: sorted CD4+, CD8+, or CD8+CD57+ T cells (not recorded which) from PBMCs. The receptor set was obtained from a human donor with aplastic anemia.

In this sample, this clonotype turned up a few times. The V call is TRBV10-3, the J call TRBJ1-2; D is unclear. CDR3 size: 15 residues. Germline assignment: CDR1 ENHRY and CDR2 SYGVKD. The ends were cut back, 8 bases at V and 0 bases at J, with 16 bases in the middle. The CDR3 sequence: CAIEGLHNPNYGYTF. CDR3 nucleotides: TGTGCCATCGAGGGTCTACACAACCCTAACTATGGCTACACCTTC.

A note on this clonotype: This may be a read error, as it is one base from a much larger clone. The chain carries TRBV6-1 and TRBJ1-2; D not resolved. The V gene's germline CDR1 is MNHNS and CDR2 SASEGT. The CDR3 is 13 amino acids. This CDR3 is CASSDQVTYGHTF. CDR3 nucleotide sequence: TGTGCCAGCAGTGACCAGGTGACCTATGGCCACACCTTC.

Within the sample, this clonotype is medium-sized. The CDR3 region is CAISEGTARREKLFF. In nucleotides, the CDR3 is TGTGCCATCAGTGAGGGGACAGCTAGGCGTGAAAAACTGTTTTTT. This chain links TRBV10-3 with TRBJ1-4; 7 nucleotides line up with TRBD1. J gave up 7 bases and V 2 bases, and 7 bases lay outside the gene matches. Germline V gene lookup returns CDR1 ENHRY and CDR2 SYGVKD. The CDR3 consists of 15 residues.

The chain uses TRBV7-6 and TRBJ2-5; 10 bases map to TRBD1. V was pared by 5 bases and J by 4 bases, with 7 bases of the junction left unmatched. Germline CDR1 is SGHVS and CDR2 is FNYEAQ. The CDR3 runs 15 residues. In nucleotides, the CDR3 is TGTGCCAGCAGCGCAGACAGGGGGCAAGGAGAGACCCAGTACTTC. It codes for CASSADRGQGETQYF.

The rearrangement links TRBV6-5 to TRBJ1-1; maybe TRBD1 (5 bases). Trimming shortened V by 4 bases and J by 3 bases, and 12 bases separated the two germline ends. The CDR3 covers 14 residues. The germline CDR1 and CDR2 sequences are MNHEY and SVGAGI. CDR3: CASSLQAGDTEAFF. CDR3 DNA sequence: TGTGCCAGCAGTTTACAGGCGGGGGACACTGAAGCTTTCTTT.

This clonotype was observed a handful of times. The J gene is TRBJ1-4, the V gene TRBV9; D possibly corresponds to TRBD1 (6 bases). CDR1 is SGDLS, CDR2 YYNGEE, per germline. The V end lost 0 bases, the J end lost 8 bases, and 11 bases lay between the germline ends. The CDR3 runs to 14 residues. In DNA, the CDR3 is TGTGCCAGCAGCGTAGTCGGGGGGCCCGAAAAACTGTTTTTT. Protein sequence: CASSVVGGPEKLFF.

This clonotype was observed at least ten times. This chain uses TRBV29-1 with TRBJ1-1, with TRBD1 matching 9 bases. The CDR3 runs 13 residues. In germline, CDR1 is SQVTM, CDR2 ANQGSEA. J lost 5 bases, V lost 6 bases, and 7 bases had no gene match. Here the CDR3 reads CSVAGQGLTEAFF. The CDR3 DNA reads TGCAGCGTCGCGGGACAGGGTTTAACTGAAGCTTTCTTT.

The sample holds a few counts of this clonotype. The chain joins TRBV20-1 to TRBJ2-3, with D tentatively TRBD2 (6 bases). The CDR3 runs 14 residues. V lost 6 bases to trimming and J lost 5 bases, with 18 bases between them. Germline assignment: CDR1 DFQATT and CDR2 SNEGSKA (reference sequence). CDR3 loop: CSAPADGGVDTQYF. The CDR3 nucleotides are TGCAGTGCCCCAGCTGACGGGGGAGTAGATACGCAGTATTTT.

This clonotype has ten or more counts. The rearrangement links TRBV20-1 to TRBJ1-1; the D gene is possibly TRBD1 (5 bases). The CDR3 loop spans 12 amino acids. Germline-derived CDR1 and CDR2 are DFQATT and SNEGSKA (reference sequence). Trimming removed 3 bases at V and 4 bases at J, with 9 bases between. The CDR3 sequence: CSAREGPTEAFF. For the CDR3, the DNA is TGCAGTGCTAGGGAGGGGCCCACTGAAGCTTTCTTT.

The CDR3 reads CASSPNQGAGEQYF. The DNA of the CDR3 is TGTGCCAGCAGCCCCAACCAGGGGGCCGGGGAGCAGTACTTC. The chain couples TRBV7-9 to TRBJ2-7; 8 bases are shared with TRBD1. This CDR3 spans 14 amino acids. V trimming: 5 bases; J trimming: 7 bases; junction bases outside the gene matches: 10. Germline-derived CDR1 and CDR2 are SEHNR and FQNEAQ (reference sequence).

This clonotype showed up many times. This chain uses TRBV19 with TRBJ1-6, with D possibly matching TRBD1 (5 bases). V shed 2 bases and J shed 7 bases, with 6 bases lying between them. This CDR3 comprises 13 residues. Germline V gene data show CDR1 as LNHDA and CDR2 as SQIVND (reference sequence). This CDR3 is CASSIRQNSPLHF. CDR3 nucleotide sequence: TGTGCCAGTAGTATACGACAGAATTCACCCCTCCACTTT.

This clonotype was observed at least ten times. The chain is built from TRBV5-4 and TRBJ1-6; D is undetermined. This CDR3 contains 15 residues. Per the germline V gene, CDR1 is SGHNT and CDR2 is YYREEE (reference sequence). V shed 6 bases and J shed 9 bases, with 19 bases lying between them. The CDR3, as DNA: TGTGCCAGCATGGATATACCGGGTGTCGGTTCACCCCTCCACTTT. It yields the protein CASMDIPGVGSPLHF.

This clonotype was observed a handful of times. This sequence joins TRBV7-3 and TRBJ2-3, with D tentatively TRBD2 (5 bases). CDR3 length: 15 amino acids. Per germline, CDR1 SGHTA and CDR2 FQGTGA. Trimming removed 5 bases from V and 2 bases from J, with 14 bases in between. The CDR3 loop reads CASSTIGEYTDTQYF. CDR3 sequence (DNA): TGTGCCAGCAGCACTATTGGGGAGTACACAGATACGCAGTATTTT. Filled out from reference TRBV7-3 and TRBJ2-3, the complete variable domain reads GAGVSQTPSNKVTEKGKYVELRCDPISGHTALYWYRQSLGQGPEFLIYFQGTGAADDSGLPNDRFFAVRPEGSVSTLKIQRTERGDSAVYLCASSTIGEYTDTQYFGPGTRLTVL.

This clonotype was counted once. The chain is built from TRBV10-1 and TRBJ2-7; 8 bases are a match to TRBD1. V dropped 3 bases and J dropped 2; count of bases not matched to a gene: 6. The length of the CDR3 is 15 residues. Germline-derived CDR1 and CDR2 are WNHNN and SYGVQD (reference sequence). CDR3 sequence reads: CASSEDRGVPYEQYF. The CDR3 nucleotides are TGCGCCAGCAGTGAAGACAGGGGAGTTCCCTACGAGCAGTACTTC.